A single sample is the source of the 17 T cell receptor beta chains below, sequenced in a study of cytomegalovirus exposure and HLA in healthy donors. The study ran its PCR with 60 Vbeta and 13 Jbeta primers. This table comes from immunoSEQ multiplex PCR, and its TCRdb copy is limited to in-frame clones, with some not included. Its table records about 87,000 clones. The specimen was PBMCs. Receptors originate from a middle-aged man in good health and CMV-seropositive.

V usage is TRBV5-1 and J usage is TRBJ2-1; a weak D match, TRBD1 (5 bases). V was clipped by 2 bases and J by 5 bases, with 17 bases between them. Germline V gene lookup returns CDR1 SGHRS and CDR2 YFSETQ. The CDR3 has 16 amino acids. In DNA form, the CDR3 reads TGCGCCAGCAGCTTACAACCACAGGACACACACAATGAGCAGTTCTTC. Translation gives CASSLQPQDTHNEQFF.

V gene TRBV18 combines with J gene TRBJ1-1; D not certain. The V gene's germline CDR1 is KGHSH and CDR2 LQKENI. Trimming took off 8 bases at V and 0 bases at J, with 13 bases between the two ends. The CDR3 sequence is 14 residues long. CDR3 residues: CASTQEQLNTEAFF. Written as DNA, the CDR3 is TGTGCCAGCACTCAGGAACAATTGAACACTGAAGCTTTCTTT.

This chain links TRBV7-9 with TRBJ1-1; D is unclear. The length of the CDR3 is 16 residues. Germline V lookup: CDR1 SEHNR, CDR2 FQNEAQ (reference sequence). Trimming stripped 3 bases from V and 1 base from J, with 15 bases between. The CDR3, as DNA: TGTGCCAGCAGCTTCCCCCGGGGAAGTGGGAACACTGAAGCTTTCTTT. Encoded protein: CASSFPRGSGNTEAFF.

This chain links TRBV18 with TRBJ1-5, with 11 bases matching TRBD1. This CDR3 spans 15 amino acids. CDR1 is KGHSH, CDR2 LQKENI, per germline. The V segment lost 4 bases and the J segment 5 bases; nucleotides outside the gene matches: 4. The CDR3 region is CASSLGTGGDQPQHF. In DNA form, the CDR3 reads TGTGCCAGCTCACTCGGGACAGGGGGGGATCAGCCCCAGCATTTT.

The V call is TRBV11-1, the J call TRBJ2-2, with D maybe TRBD2 (6 bases). From germline, CDR1 is SGHAT and CDR2 FQDESV (reference sequence). The CDR3 length is 14 residues. The ends were cut back, 2 bases at V and 7 bases at J, with 11 bases in the middle. This chain's CDR3 is CASSLRREIGELFF. In DNA form, the CDR3 reads TGTGCCAGCAGCTTAAGACGGGAGATCGGGGAGCTGTTTTTT.

In DNA, the CDR3 is TGTGCCAGCAGTGACCCGGGATCCTATGGCTACACCTTC. Amino acids: CASSDPGSYGYTF. The chain joins TRBV6-1 to TRBJ1-2; D remains ambiguous. From germline, CDR1 is MNHNS and CDR2 SASEGT. This CDR3 is 13 amino acids long. Deletions cut 3 bases from V and 4 bases from J, with 9 bases between.

This chain connects TRBV6-5 to TRBJ1-2; D gene ambiguous. Germline CDR1 is MNHEY and CDR2 is SVGAGI. With 7 bases removed from V and 3 bases from J, the gap between germline ends came to 12 bases. The CDR3 is made up of 13 amino acids. The CDR3: CASTRARDYGYTF. DNA for the CDR3: TGTGCCAGCACCCGCGCGAGGGACTATGGCTACACCTTC.

V and J are TRBV15 and TRBJ1-5; 8 bases are a match to TRBD1. The germline V gene has CDR1 LNHNV and CDR2 YYDKDF (reference sequence). The CDR3 has 15 residues. Germline trimming cut 2 bases from V and 7 bases from J; bases unmatched to any gene: 7. In nucleotides, the CDR3 is TGTGCCACCAGCAGATCGACAGGGGTAGAGCAGCCCCAGCATTTT. Encoded protein: CATSRSTGVEQPQHF.

V is TRBV16 and J is TRBJ1-1; D remains ambiguous. CDR1 is KGHSY, CDR2 FQNENV, per germline. V was pared by 7 bases and J by 5 bases, with 20 bases between. The CDR3 has 15 amino acids. The CDR3 loop is CASTPRPSLGTEAFF. The CDR3 DNA follows: TGTGCCAGCACCCCAAGGCCGTCCCTAGGAACTGAAGCTTTCTTT.

The CDR3 region is CASSQESRGQGTQYF. The CDR3 DNA reads as TGCGCCAGCAGCCAAGAAAGCAGGGGGCAGGGGACCCAGTACTTC. The chain has TRBV4-1 and TRBJ2-5, with 8 bases identical to TRBD1. The length of the CDR3 is 15 residues. V trimming: 0 bases; J trimming: 7 bases; junction bases outside the gene matches: 7. The V gene's germline CDR1 is MGHRA and CDR2 YSYEKL.

The V and J genes are TRBV7-9 and TRBJ1-1, with TRBD1 as a possible D gene (6 bases). V was pared by 7 bases and J by 4 bases, with 16 bases between. CDR1 and CDR2 (germline): SEHNR, FQNEAQ (reference sequence). This CDR3 spans 14 amino acids. CDR3 amino acids: CASKDQGLGTEAFF. For the CDR3, the DNA is TGTGCCAGCAAAGATCAGGGGTTGGGCACTGAAGCTTTCTTT.

The chain joins TRBV6-5 to TRBJ2-7, with D maybe TRBD2 (5 bases). The CDR3 has 14 residues. Germline CDR1 and CDR2: MNHEY and SVGAGI. V was trimmed by 5 bases and J by 0 bases, leaving 11 bases between them. The DNA for the CDR3 is TGTGCCAGCAGTCCCGGAGGATCCTCCTACGAGCAGTACGTC. It yields the protein CASSPGGSSYEQYV.

As to this clone: One junction end does not reproduce the germline sequence, and a read error may be involved. J is TRBJ1-1 and V is TRBV11-3; 7 bases agree with TRBD1. Germline V gene data show CDR1 as SGHNT and CDR2 as YENEEA. This CDR3 comprises 16 residues. The CDR3 bases are TGTGCCAGCAGATTAGTGCAGGACAGGCAGAACACTGAAGCTTTCTTT. This translates into CASRLVQDRQNTEAFF.

This rearrangement joins TRBV25-1 to TRBJ1-2; the match to TRBD1 covers 7 bases. The CDR3 spans 13 residues. The germline gives CDR1 MGHDK, CDR2 SYGVNS. Trimming removed 6 bases from V and 10 bases from J; junction bases left unmatched: 11. This chain's CDR3 is CASSDPGQTIYTF. CDR3 coding DNA: TGTGCCAGCAGCGACCCGGGACAGACCATCTACACCTTC.

The genes are TRBV19 and TRBJ1-2; tentatively, D is TRBD1 (6 bases). V gave up 1 base and J gave up 6 bases, with 12 bases separating them. Germline loops: CDR1 LNHDA, CDR2 SQIVND (reference sequence). The CDR3 covers 14 residues. The chain's CDR3 is CASSIVAGAHGYTF. For the CDR3, the DNA is TGTGCCAGTAGTATAGTGGCGGGGGCGCATGGCTACACCTTC.

The CDR3 nucleotides read TGTGCCAGCAGCTCTTCGTACCCACTAGCGGGAGTCGACAATGAGCAGTTCTTC. It codes for CASSSSYPLAGVDNEQFF. The chain joins TRBV5-6 to TRBJ2-1; 11 positions agree with TRBD2. Germline V gene data show CDR1 as SGHDT and CDR2 as YYEEEE. V shed 3 bases, J shed 5 bases, and the junction held 13 bases outside the gene matches. CDR3 length: 18 amino acids.

V usage is TRBV5-6 and J usage is TRBJ1-1; possibly TRBD1 for D (5 bases). V was pared by 6 bases and J by 4 bases, with 16 bases between. The V gene's germline CDR1 is SGHDT and CDR2 YYEEEE. The CDR3 consists of 14 residues. The chain's CDR3 is CASTFGGVGTEAFF. CDR3 in DNA: TGTGCCAGCACCTTTGGAGGGGTTGGCACTGAAGCTTTCTTT.